This T cell receptor (beta chain) was sequenced for a study of cytomegalovirus exposure and HLA in healthy donors (dated by TCRdb to the late 2010s). About the study as a whole: The 550 to 750 repertoires of the first cohort and the roughly 120 validation repertoires were produced on the same platform, according to a later analysis. To predict cytomegalovirus infection status, the study brought together high-throughput TCR immunosequencing, statistical association of individual TCRs with disease status, and machine learning. The study aimed to test whether signatures of past pathogen exposure could be identified by cataloging public T cell receptors. Along with the approximately 670-subject first cohort, a separate validation cohort of approximately 110 different subjects was used. What the research found in general, with its limitations: In both the original and validation cohorts, the classifier was reported to diagnose cytomegalovirus status with high specificity and sensitivity. Of the cluster scores, roughly 95% were above 0 in a later analysis, which found that TCRs clustered in the first cohort also tended to co-occur in the 120 or so validation repertoires. In the study, approximately 150 TCR beta chains were listed as associated with cytomegalovirus. It was suggested by the authors that the approach could potentially be generalized to other disease states and immunological phenotypes. Most TCR sequences were seen in very few donors, while some public TCRs were found in many individuals. The validation cohort had no HLA typing available for a later analysis, so co-occurrence within that cohort was assessed over all 110 or so repertoires. In vitro tests confirmed that a few of the cytomegalovirus-associated TCR beta chains recognize cytomegalovirus antigens.

At the junction V is shortened by 4 bases and J by 10 bases, with 15 bases in between. Measured from the cysteine to the phenylalanine, the CDR3 is 13 residues long. Only the CDR3 region is kept as DNA, spanning 39 bases read in frame from base 1. The germline V gene supplies CDR1 SGHRS and CDR2 YFSETQ. The protocol used for the library was the immunoSEQ multiplex PCR assay. Regarding the original processing steps: A statistical classification framework was built for diagnosing cytomegalovirus status from the catalog of TCR beta chain sequences. TCRdb took this table from immuneACCESS and kept in-frame rearrangements with V and J called. Such tables lack part of the clones; where checked against another copy, unresolved V genes explain under half of the gap, and the rest is unexplained. Clonal size and the V and J genes are those of that table, whereas D and trimming came from the DNA. Present in this sample are about 160,000 clones, just under 90% of which were seen just once. The top ten constitute 10% of the sample.

Donors formed part of the validation cohort, which comprised approximately 130 subjects and was distinct from the first cohort of 666 subjects. This clone was recorded only once. Its antigen has not been determined. Base qualities are not recorded, but no much larger clone differs from it by a single base. The TCR comes from a young woman in good health and CMV-seropositive. The V gene is TRBV5-1 and the J gene is TRBJ2-1, with a weak D call of TRBD1 (5 bases match). The sample was PBMCs. The DNA sequence is as follows: TGCGCCAGCAGCGGGGAAGGGGCCTTGGAGCAGTTCTTC. Its protein reads: CASSGEGALEQFF.